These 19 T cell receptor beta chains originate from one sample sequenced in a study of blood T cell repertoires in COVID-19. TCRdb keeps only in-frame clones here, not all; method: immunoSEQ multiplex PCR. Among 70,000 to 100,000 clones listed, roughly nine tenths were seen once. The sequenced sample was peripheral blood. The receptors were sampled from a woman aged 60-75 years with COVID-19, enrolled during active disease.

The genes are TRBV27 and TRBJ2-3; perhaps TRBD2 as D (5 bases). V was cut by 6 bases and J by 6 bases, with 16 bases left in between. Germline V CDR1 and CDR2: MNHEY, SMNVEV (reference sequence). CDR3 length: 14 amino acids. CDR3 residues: CASRGAIAADTQYF. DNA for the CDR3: TGTGCCAGCAGGGGAGCCATCGCAGCGGATACGCAGTATTTT.

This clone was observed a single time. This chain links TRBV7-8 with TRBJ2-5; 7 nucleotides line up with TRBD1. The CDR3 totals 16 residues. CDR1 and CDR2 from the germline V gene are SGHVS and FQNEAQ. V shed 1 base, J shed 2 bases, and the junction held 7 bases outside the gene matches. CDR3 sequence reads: CASSLEGASLQETQYF. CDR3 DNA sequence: TGTGCCAGCAGCTTAGAGGGGGCCTCACTACAAGAGACCCAGTACTTC.

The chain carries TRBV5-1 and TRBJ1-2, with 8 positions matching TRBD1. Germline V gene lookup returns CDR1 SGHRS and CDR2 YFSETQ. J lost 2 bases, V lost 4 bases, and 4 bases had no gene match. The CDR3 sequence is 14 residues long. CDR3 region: CASSIGQGNYGYTF. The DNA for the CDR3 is TGCGCCAGCAGCATAGGACAGGGCAACTATGGCTACACCTTC.

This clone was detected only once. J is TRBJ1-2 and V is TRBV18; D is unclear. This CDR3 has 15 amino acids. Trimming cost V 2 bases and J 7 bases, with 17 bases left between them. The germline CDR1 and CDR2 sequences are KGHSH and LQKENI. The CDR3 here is CASSPDVGARPGYTF. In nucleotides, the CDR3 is TGTGCCAGCTCACCAGATGTCGGCGCGAGGCCTGGCTACACCTTC. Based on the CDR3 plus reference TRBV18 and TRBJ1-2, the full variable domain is NAGVMQNPRHLVRRRGQEARLRCSPMKGHSHVYWYRQLPEEGLKFMVYLQKENIIDESGMPKERFSAEFPKEGPSILRIQQVVRGDSAAYFCASSPDVGARPGYTFGSGTRLTVV.

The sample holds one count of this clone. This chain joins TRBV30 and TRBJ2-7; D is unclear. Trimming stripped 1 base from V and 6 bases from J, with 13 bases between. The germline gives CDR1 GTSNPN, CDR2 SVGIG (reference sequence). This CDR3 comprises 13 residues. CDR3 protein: CAWSGRVVGEQYF. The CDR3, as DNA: TGTGCCTGGAGTGGACGGGTAGTTGGCGAGCAGTACTTC. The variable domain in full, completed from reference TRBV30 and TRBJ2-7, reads SQTIHQWPATLVQPVGSPLSLECTVEGTSNPNLYWYRQAAGRGLQLLFYSVGIGQISSEVPQNLSASRPQDRQFILSSKKLLLSDSGFYLCAWSGRVVGEQYFGPGTRLTVT.

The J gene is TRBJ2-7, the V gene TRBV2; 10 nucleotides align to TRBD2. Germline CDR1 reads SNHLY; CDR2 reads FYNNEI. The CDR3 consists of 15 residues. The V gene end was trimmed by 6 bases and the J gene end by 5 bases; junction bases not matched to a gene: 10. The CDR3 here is CASSITSGAGDEQYF. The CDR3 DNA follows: TGTGCCAGCAGCATTACTAGCGGGGCCGGCGACGAGCAGTACTTC.

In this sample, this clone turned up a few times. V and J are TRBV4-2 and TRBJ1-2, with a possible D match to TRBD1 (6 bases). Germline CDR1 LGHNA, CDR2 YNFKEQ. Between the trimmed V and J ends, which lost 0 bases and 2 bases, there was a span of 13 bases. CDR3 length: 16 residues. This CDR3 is CASSQDSARGNYGYTF. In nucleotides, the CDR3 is TGTGCCAGCAGCCAAGATAGTGCCAGGGGAAACTATGGCTACACCTTC.

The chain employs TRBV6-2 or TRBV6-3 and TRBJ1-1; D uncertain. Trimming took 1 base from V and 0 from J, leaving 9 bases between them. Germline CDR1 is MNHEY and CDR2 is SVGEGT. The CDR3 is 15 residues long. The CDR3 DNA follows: TGTGCCAGCAGTTACTTGCCGGGAATGAACACTGAAGCTTTCTTT. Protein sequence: CASSYLPGMNTEAFF.

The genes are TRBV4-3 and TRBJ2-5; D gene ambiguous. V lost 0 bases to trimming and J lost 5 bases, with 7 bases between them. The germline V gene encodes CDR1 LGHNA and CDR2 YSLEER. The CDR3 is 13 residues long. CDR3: CASSQDRWETQYF. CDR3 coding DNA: TGCGCCAGCAGCCAAGATAGATGGGAGACCCAGTACTTC.

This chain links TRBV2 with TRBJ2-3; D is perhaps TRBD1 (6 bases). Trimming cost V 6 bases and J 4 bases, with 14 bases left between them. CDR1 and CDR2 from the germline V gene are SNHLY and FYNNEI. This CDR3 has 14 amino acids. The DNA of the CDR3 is TGTGCCAGCAGGGGTGGGGGCCACGCAGATACGCAGTATTTT. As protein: CASRGGGHADTQYF.

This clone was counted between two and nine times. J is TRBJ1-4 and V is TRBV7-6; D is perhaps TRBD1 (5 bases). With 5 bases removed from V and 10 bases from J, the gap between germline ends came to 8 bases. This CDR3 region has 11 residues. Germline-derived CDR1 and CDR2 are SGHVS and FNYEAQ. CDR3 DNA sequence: TGTGCCAGCAGCACGGGGGGAAAACTGTTTTTT. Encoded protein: CASSTGGKLFF. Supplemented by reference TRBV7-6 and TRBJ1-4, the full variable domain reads GAGVSQSPRYKVTKRGQDVALRCDPISGHVSLYWYRQALGQGPEFLTYFNYEAQQDKSGLPNDRFSAERPEGSISTLTIQRTEQRDSAMYRCASSTGGKLFFGSGTQLSVL.

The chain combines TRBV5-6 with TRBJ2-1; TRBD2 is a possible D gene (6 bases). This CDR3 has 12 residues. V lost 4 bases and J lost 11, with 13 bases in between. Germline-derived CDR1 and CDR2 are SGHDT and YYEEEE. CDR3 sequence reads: CASSPPGGKQFF. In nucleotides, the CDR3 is TGTGCCAGCAGCCCCCCTGGGGGGAAGCAGTTCTTC.

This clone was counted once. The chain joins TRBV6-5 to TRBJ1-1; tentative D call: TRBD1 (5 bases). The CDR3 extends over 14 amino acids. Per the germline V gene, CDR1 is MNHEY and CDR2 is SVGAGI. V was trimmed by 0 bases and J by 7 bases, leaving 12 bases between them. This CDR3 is CASSYSTDSDEAFF. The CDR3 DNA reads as TGTGCCAGCAGTTACTCTACTGACAGCGATGAAGCTTTCTTT.

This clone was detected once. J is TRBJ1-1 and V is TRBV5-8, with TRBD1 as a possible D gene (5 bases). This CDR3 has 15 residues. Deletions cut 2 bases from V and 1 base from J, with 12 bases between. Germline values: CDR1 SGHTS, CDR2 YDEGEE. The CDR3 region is CASSLRGSPNTEAFF. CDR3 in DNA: TGTGCCAGCAGCTTAAGGGGAAGTCCGAACACTGAAGCTTTCTTT.

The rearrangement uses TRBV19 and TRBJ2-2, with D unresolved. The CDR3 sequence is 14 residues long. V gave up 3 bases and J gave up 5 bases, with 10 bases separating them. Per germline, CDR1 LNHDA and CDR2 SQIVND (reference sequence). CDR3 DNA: TGTGCCAGTAGTATTGCAGGTGGAACCGGGGAGCTGTTTTTT. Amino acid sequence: CASSIAGGTGELFF.

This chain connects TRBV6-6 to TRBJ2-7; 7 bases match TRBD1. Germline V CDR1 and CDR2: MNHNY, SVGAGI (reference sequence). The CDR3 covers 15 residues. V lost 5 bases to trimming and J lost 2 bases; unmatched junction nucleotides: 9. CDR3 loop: CASSDLRDRTYEQYF. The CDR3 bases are TGTGCCAGCAGTGATCTCCGGGACAGAACCTACGAGCAGTACTTC.

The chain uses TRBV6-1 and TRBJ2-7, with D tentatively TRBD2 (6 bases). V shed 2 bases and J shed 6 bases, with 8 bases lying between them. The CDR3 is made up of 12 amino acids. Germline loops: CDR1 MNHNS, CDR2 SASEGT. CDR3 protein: CASSERGSEQYF. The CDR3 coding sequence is TGTGCCAGCAGTGAACGGGGGTCCGAGCAGTACTTC.

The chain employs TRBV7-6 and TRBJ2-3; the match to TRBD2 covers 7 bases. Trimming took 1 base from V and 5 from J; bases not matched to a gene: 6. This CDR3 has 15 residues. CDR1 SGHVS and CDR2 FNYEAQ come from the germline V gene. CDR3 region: CASSLGAGRGDTQYF. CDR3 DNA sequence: TGTGCCAGCAGCTTAGGTGCAGGGAGGGGAGATACGCAGTATTTT.

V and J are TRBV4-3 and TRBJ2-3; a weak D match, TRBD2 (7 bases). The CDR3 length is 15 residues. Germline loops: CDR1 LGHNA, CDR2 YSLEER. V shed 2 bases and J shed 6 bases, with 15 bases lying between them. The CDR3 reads CASSQMGGGADTQYF. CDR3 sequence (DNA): TGCGCCAGCAGCCAAATGGGGGGGGGCGCTGATACGCAGTATTTT.